Following are 30 T cell receptor beta chains from one sample sequenced in a study of T-cell memory formation after mild COVID-19. TCRdb reprocessed the 5' RACE reads via MiXCR and lists one record per CDR3 protein. The sample contains 200,000 to 250,000 distinct CDR3 sequences, 7.5% to 10% of which appear only once. Sequenced sample: PBMCs or a T cell subset sorted from them (not recorded which). The receptors stem from a man aged 18 to 35 who had mild COVID-19 (a few samples of this study predate the infection). Cell type and time point are not known.

This clonotype was counted between two and nine times. The chain links TRBV6-1 to TRBJ2-2; TRBD1 aligns across 8 bases. Germline V CDR1 and CDR2: MNHNS, SASEGT. The CDR3 is made up of 15 amino acids. J was trimmed by 3 bases and V by 6 bases; bases with no gene match: 6. CDR3 protein: CASRLMTGDTGELFF. CDR3 nucleotide sequence: TGTGCCAGCAGGCTTATGACAGGGGACACCGGGGAGCTGTTTTTT.

The V and J genes are TRBV20-1 and TRBJ2-3; TRBD1 matches 8 bases. This CDR3 has 14 residues. V lost 0 bases and J lost 5; bases outside the gene matches: 4. The germline gives CDR1 DFQATT, CDR2 SNEGSKA (reference sequence). The CDR3 DNA reads as TGCAGTGCTAGAGATCGGACAGGGCGAGATACGCAGTATTTT. Residues: CSARDRTGRDTQYF.

This clonotype came up a few times. The V call is TRBV12-3 or TRBV12-4, the J call TRBJ2-1; 9 nucleotides match TRBD1. V gave up 7 bases and J gave up 6 bases; unmatched junction bases: 7. This CDR3 comprises 14 residues. The CDR3 protein is CASTRDRVVNEQFF. The CDR3 DNA reads TGTGCCAGCACTCGGGACAGGGTTGTCAATGAGCAGTTCTTC.

The V gene is TRBV6-6, the J gene TRBJ2-7; 10 bases agree with TRBD1. Unmatched junction bases numbered 4, after V lost 7 bases and J lost 4 bases. This CDR3 has 13 amino acids. The germline V gene has CDR1 MNHNY and CDR2 SVGAGI (reference sequence). CDR3 DNA: TGTGCCAGCAAGCCGGGACAGGGGTACGAGCAGTACGTC. It codes for CASKPGQGYEQYV.

The V gene is TRBV27, the J gene TRBJ2-1; 9 bases fit TRBD1. The CDR3 is 16 amino acids. In germline, CDR1 is MNHEY, CDR2 SMNVEV (reference sequence). The V segment lost 1 base and the J segment 9 bases; nucleotides outside the gene matches: 10. CDR3: CASSLYPGQGEVEQFF. The CDR3 nucleotides are TGTGCCAGCAGTTTATATCCGGGACAGGGTGAGGTTGAGCAGTTCTTC.

The rearrangement links TRBV7-9 to TRBJ1-3; TRBD1 might be the D (5 bases). This CDR3 region has 17 residues. Germline values: CDR1 SEHNR, CDR2 FQNEAQ (reference sequence). V lost 4 bases to trimming and J lost 0 bases, with 16 bases between them. CDR3 residues: CASSSRGRGVSGNTIYF. As DNA, the CDR3 is TGTGCCAGCAGCTCTAGGGGTCGGGGGGTCTCTGGAAACACCATATATTTT.

This clonotype has a count of ten or more. V is TRBV20-1 and J is TRBJ2-3, with 8 bases matching TRBD1. The V and J ends lost 4 bases and 1 base, in that order; junction bases with no gene match: 7. This CDR3 is 15 amino acids long. Germline CDR1 reads DFQATT; CDR2 reads SNEGSKA (reference sequence). The CDR3 loop reads CSANSMTGGTDTQYF. For the CDR3, the DNA is TGCAGTGCTAACTCGATGACAGGGGGCACAGATACGCAGTATTTT.

This clonotype was seen ten or more times. This sequence joins TRBV7-3 and TRBJ2-3; D is possibly TRBD2 (6 bases). Germline CDR1 SGHTA, CDR2 FQGTGA. The V end was cut by 5 bases, the J end by 1 base, with 16 bases between. This CDR3 has 16 amino acids. CDR3 protein: CASSRSVGGGTDTQYF. CDR3 DNA sequence: TGTGCCAGCAGCCGGAGCGTGGGAGGCGGCACAGATACGCAGTATTTT. Complete variable domain (other parts from reference TRBV7-3 and TRBJ2-3): GAGVSQTPSNKVTEKGKYVELRCDPISGHTALYWYRQSLGQGPEFLIYFQGTGAADDSGLPNDRFFAVRPEGSVSTLKIQRTERGDSAVYLCASSRSVGGGTDTQYFGPGTRLTVL.

The chain links TRBV6-2 or TRBV6-3 to TRBJ2-7; 8 positions match TRBD2. The CDR3 runs 16 residues. Germline CDR1 MNHEY, CDR2 SVGEGT. V lost 5 bases and J lost 0; bases outside the gene matches: 9. The CDR3, as DNA: TGTGCCAGCAGTGGGAGCGGGGGCCTCAGCTCCTACGAGCAGTACTTC. Encoded protein: CASSGSGGLSSYEQYF.

This clonotype was observed a handful of times. The genes are TRBV4-2 and TRBJ1-2; D possibly corresponds to TRBD1 (5 bases). V was clipped by 3 bases and J by 6 bases, with 23 bases between them. Germline-derived CDR1 and CDR2 are LGHNA and YNFKEQ. The CDR3 extends over 17 amino acids. The CDR3 here is CASSHLQGGSSGNGYTF. DNA for the CDR3: TGTGCCAGCAGCCACCTCCAGGGCGGGAGCAGCGGGAATGGCTACACCTTC.

This clonotype turned up a few times. This chain links TRBV7-2 with TRBJ1-5; 7 bases match TRBD1. CDR3 length: 15 residues. Germline V gene sequence: CDR1 SGHTA, CDR2 FQGNSA. V shed 5 bases, J shed 5 bases, and the junction held 9 bases outside the gene matches. The CDR3 DNA follows: TGTGCCAGCAGCCGAAGTACAGGGGCGGATCAGCCCCAGCATTTT. Amino acids: CASSRSTGADQPQHF.

This clonotype was counted at least ten times. V usage is TRBV7-2 and J usage is TRBJ2-2, with TRBD1 identical over 7 bases. The CDR3 totals 15 residues. Unmatched junction bases numbered 5, after V lost 3 bases and J lost 4 bases. In germline, CDR1 is SGHTA, CDR2 FQGNSA. DNA of the CDR3: TGTGCCAGCAGCTTCCGGACAGGCGTCACCGGGGAGCTGTTTTTT. As protein: CASSFRTGVTGELFF.

This clonotype occurred many times. The gene calls are TRBV5-1 and TRBJ2-7; 7 bases fit TRBD2. The junction had 7 bases not matched to a gene; V was cut back by 4 bases and J by 6 bases. CDR3 length: 13 amino acids. CDR1 is SGHRS and CDR2 is YFSETQ in the germline V gene. The CDR3, as DNA: TGCGCCAGCAGCCCGCGGGGGTGGACCGAGCAGTACTTC. Its protein is CASSPRGWTEQYF.

This clonotype was picked up a small number of times. This chain connects TRBV6-2 or TRBV6-3 to TRBJ1-2; 8 nucleotides line up with TRBD1. The germline gives CDR1 MNHEY, CDR2 SVGEGT. The CDR3 has 15 residues. J was trimmed by 6 bases and V by 6 bases; bases with no gene match: 12. The CDR3 is CASRPAGGYDDGYTF. Here the CDR3 DNA reads TGTGCCAGCAGACCTGCAGGGGGCTATGACGATGGCTACACCTTC.

DNA for the CDR3: TGTGCCATCAGTGAGTGGGGCGGCACAGATACGCAGTATTTT. Encoded protein: CAISEWGGTDTQYF. The chain joins TRBV10-3 to TRBJ2-3; possibly TRBD1 for D (5 bases). V lost 1 base and J 1 base, leaving 6 bases between the germline ends. The length of the CDR3 is 14 residues. Germline V gene lookup returns CDR1 ENHRY and CDR2 SYGVKD.

V is TRBV7-2 and J is TRBJ2-7; maybe TRBD1 (6 bases). This CDR3 has 15 residues. Germline V gene lookup returns CDR1 SGHTA and CDR2 FQGNSA. Trimming pared 5 bases from V and 1 base from J, leaving 15 bases between. The DNA of the CDR3 is TGTGCCAGCAGCCCCTCCAGACAGGTTTCCTACGAGCAGTACTTC. Its translation is CASSPSRQVSYEQYF.

The CDR3 DNA reads TGCAGCGTTGACCTTTATGGCTACACCTTC. This encodes CSVDLYGYTF. This chain links TRBV29-1 with TRBJ1-2; no firm D call. The CDR3 is 10 residues long. V gave up 3 bases and J gave up 5 bases, with 4 bases separating them. Germline CDR1 SQVTM, CDR2 ANQGSEA.

This clonotype has only a few counts. The chain has TRBV12-3 or TRBV12-4 and TRBJ2-5; the D gene is possibly TRBD1 (6 bases). This CDR3 spans 13 amino acids. V dropped 5 bases and J dropped 4 bases, with 11 bases sitting between them. The CDR3 sequence: CASSLRGTETQYF. CDR3 DNA: TGTGCCAGCAGTCTCAGGGGTACAGAGACCCAGTACTTC.

In its sample, this clonotype was seen many times. This chain uses TRBV29-1 with TRBJ1-1; D is perhaps TRBD1 (5 bases). V was cut by 4 bases and J by 8 bases, with 8 bases left in between. Looked up from germline, CDR1 is SQVTM and CDR2 is ANQGSEA. The CDR3 consists of 10 residues. CDR3 sequence reads: CSVGDGEAFF. CDR3 coding DNA: TGCAGCGTTGGGGACGGCGAAGCTTTCTTT.

This clonotype was seen a handful of times. This rearrangement joins TRBV4-3 to TRBJ2-1; TRBD2 matches 9 bases. CDR3 size: 16 residues. Trimming removed 2 bases from V and 7 bases from J; junction bases left unmatched: 9. Germline V gene sequence: CDR1 LGHNA, CDR2 YSLEER. CDR3 sequence: CASSQSLAGLGNEQFF. In DNA, the CDR3 is TGCGCCAGCAGCCAAAGCCTAGCGGGGTTGGGGAATGAGCAGTTCTTC.

This clonotype was detected a few times. V and J are TRBV11-2 and TRBJ1-1, with D hard to call. Trimming removed 3 bases from V and 7 bases from J, with 6 bases in between. In germline, CDR1 is SGHAT, CDR2 FQNNGV. The CDR3 totals 11 residues. CDR3 loop: CASSFTSEAFF. CDR3 DNA sequence: TGTGCCAGCAGCTTCACAAGTGAAGCTTTCTTT.

This clonotype has ten or more counts. The rearrangement links TRBV25-1 to TRBJ2-6; no reliable D call. The CDR3 has 13 amino acids. CDR1 is MGHDK and CDR2 is SYGVNS in the germline V gene. Trimming removed 6 bases at V and 1 base at J, with 4 bases between. DNA of the CDR3: TGTGCCAGCAGGGGGTCTGGGGCCAACGTCCTGACTTTC. Translation: CASRGSGANVLTF.

The CDR3 bases are TGCGCCAGCAGAGGGGAGGGAGCAGATACGCAGTATTTT. It encodes CASRGEGADTQYF. The V gene is TRBV5-1, the J gene TRBJ2-3, with 7 bases identical to TRBD2. The CDR3 has 13 residues. The V gene's germline CDR1 is SGHRS and CDR2 YFSETQ. The ends lost 5 bases at V and 4 bases at J; junction bases unmatched: 4.

This sequence joins TRBV11-2 and TRBJ2-3; 8 bases agree with TRBD2. The germline CDR1 and CDR2 sequences are SGHAT and FQNNGV. V shed 5 bases, J shed 5 bases, and the junction held 12 bases outside the gene matches. The CDR3 is 16 amino acids. CDR3 protein: CASSLRPGLGVDTQYF. As DNA, the CDR3 is TGTGCCAGCAGCCTACGACCGGGACTAGGGGTAGATACGCAGTATTTT. Variable domain in full (rest from reference TRBV11-2 and TRBJ2-3): EAGVAQSPRYKIIEKRQSVAFWCNPISGHATLYWYQQILGQGPKLLIQFQNNGVVDDSQLPKDRFSAERLKGVDSTLKIQPAKLEDSAVYLCASSLRPGLGVDTQYFGPGTRLTVL.

The table lists this clonotype with a count of one. J is TRBJ1-2 and V is TRBV20-1, with a weak D call TRBD1 (5 bases). Trimming cost V 3 bases and J 8 bases, with 19 bases left between them. The CDR3 runs to 14 residues. Germline V gene sequence: CDR1 DFQATT, CDR2 SNEGSKA (reference sequence). CDR3 DNA sequence: TGCAGTGCTAGGCCGGGGGTGGTCGGATGGGGCTACACCTTC. Translation: CSARPGVVGWGYTF.

The V and J genes are TRBV4-3 and TRBJ2-1; TRBD2 matches at 8 bases. The germline V gene has CDR1 LGHNA and CDR2 YSLEER. The trim removed 1 base at V and 7 bases at J, leaving 12 bases unmatched. The CDR3 has 17 amino acids. As DNA, the CDR3 is TGCGCCAGCAGCCAAGTTTTAGTAGCGGGGTTGGTTAATGAGCAGTTCTTC. Protein: CASSQVLVAGLVNEQFF.

This clonotype was seen a few times. This chain's CDR3 is CASSLTGTSSYNSPLHF. The CDR3 DNA is TGCGCCAGCAGCTTGACAGGGACCAGCTCCTATAATTCACCCCTCCACTTT. The chain joins TRBV5-1 to TRBJ1-6; maybe TRBD1 (6 bases). Germline CDR1 reads SGHRS; CDR2 reads YFSETQ. V was shortened by 1 base and J by 0 bases, with 11 bases between the two germline ends. The CDR3 runs to 17 residues. Variable domain in full (rest from reference TRBV5-1 and TRBJ1-6): KAGVTQTPRYLIKTRGQQVTLSCSPISGHRSVSWYQQTPGQGLQFLFEYFSETQRNKGNFPGRFSGRQFSNSRSEMNVSTLELGDSALYLCASSLTGTSSYNSPLHFGNGTRLTVT.

The V and J genes are TRBV7-8 and TRBJ2-1; TRBD1 matches 9 bases. The germline gives CDR1 SGHVS, CDR2 FQNEAQ. The trim removed 3 bases at V and 12 bases at J, leaving 6 bases unmatched. The CDR3 runs to 13 residues. The CDR3 sequence: CASSFYSTGGQFF. CDR3 nucleotide sequence: TGTGCCAGCAGCTTTTATTCGACAGGGGGGCAGTTCTTC.

The chain recombines TRBV6-4 with TRBJ2-3; 10 nucleotides line up with TRBD1. Germline CDR1 MRHNA, CDR2 SNTAGT. The V segment lost 5 bases and the J segment 2 bases; nucleotides outside the gene matches: 4. This CDR3 contains 15 residues. In DNA, the CDR3 is TGTGCCAGCAGTCTGACAGGGGGCACCACAGATACGCAGTATTTT. The encoded protein is CASSLTGGTTDTQYF.

The chain employs TRBV5-1 and TRBJ2-7; D is unclear. The CDR3 runs 14 residues. Germline lookup yields CDR1 SGHRS and CDR2 YFSETQ. The ends were cut back, 4 bases at V and 0 bases at J, with 11 bases in the middle. The chain's CDR3 is CASSLSGPSYEQYF. CDR3 nucleotides: TGCGCCAGCAGCCTATCCGGACCCTCCTACGAGCAGTACTTC.